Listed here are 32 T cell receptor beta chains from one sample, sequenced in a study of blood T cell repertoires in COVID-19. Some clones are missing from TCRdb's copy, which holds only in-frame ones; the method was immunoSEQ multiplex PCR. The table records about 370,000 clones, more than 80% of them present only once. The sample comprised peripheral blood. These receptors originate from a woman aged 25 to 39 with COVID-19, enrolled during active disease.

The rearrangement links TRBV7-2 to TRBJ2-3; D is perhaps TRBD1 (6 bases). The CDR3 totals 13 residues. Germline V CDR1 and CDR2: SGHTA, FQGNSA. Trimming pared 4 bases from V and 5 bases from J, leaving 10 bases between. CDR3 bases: TGTGCCAGCAGCTCACAAGGGGGAGATACGCAGTATTTT. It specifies CASSSQGGDTQYF.

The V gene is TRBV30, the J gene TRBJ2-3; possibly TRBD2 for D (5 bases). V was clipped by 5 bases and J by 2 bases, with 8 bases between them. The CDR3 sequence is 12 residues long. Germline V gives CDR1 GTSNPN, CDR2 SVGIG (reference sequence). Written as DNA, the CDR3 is TGTGCCTGGGACGGGATCACAGATACGCAGTATTTT. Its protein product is CAWDGITDTQYF.

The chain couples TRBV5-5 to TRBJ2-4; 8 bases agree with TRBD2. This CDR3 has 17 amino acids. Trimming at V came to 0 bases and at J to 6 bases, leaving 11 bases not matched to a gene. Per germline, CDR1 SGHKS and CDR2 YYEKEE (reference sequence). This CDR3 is CASSLEGPAGVRNIQYF. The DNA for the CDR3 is TGTGCCAGCAGCTTGGAGGGGCCAGCGGGAGTGAGAAACATTCAGTACTTC.

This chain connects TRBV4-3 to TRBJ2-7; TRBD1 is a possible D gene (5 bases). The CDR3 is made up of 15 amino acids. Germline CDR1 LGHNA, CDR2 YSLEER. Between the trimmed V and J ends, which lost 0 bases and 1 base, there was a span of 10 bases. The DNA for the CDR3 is TGCGCCAGCAGCCAAGACGCCAGGGAATCCTACGAGCAGTACTTC. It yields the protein CASSQDARESYEQYF.

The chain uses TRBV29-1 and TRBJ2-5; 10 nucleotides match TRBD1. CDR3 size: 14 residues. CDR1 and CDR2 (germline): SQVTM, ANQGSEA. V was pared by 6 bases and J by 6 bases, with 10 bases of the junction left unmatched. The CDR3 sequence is CSVLTGGLMQTQYF. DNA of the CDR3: TGCAGCGTCCTGACAGGGGGCTTAATGCAGACCCAGTACTTC.

The DNA of the CDR3 is TGTGCCAGCAGCTTAGGCCTGACTCCTAATGGTGGCACCGGGGAGCTGTTTTTT. It yields the protein CASSLGLTPNGGTGELFF. J is TRBJ2-2 and V is TRBV7-9; no clear D. This CDR3 comprises 18 residues. Trimming left V 1 base short and J 4 bases short, with 19 bases between. Per germline, CDR1 SEHNR and CDR2 FQNEAQ (reference sequence).

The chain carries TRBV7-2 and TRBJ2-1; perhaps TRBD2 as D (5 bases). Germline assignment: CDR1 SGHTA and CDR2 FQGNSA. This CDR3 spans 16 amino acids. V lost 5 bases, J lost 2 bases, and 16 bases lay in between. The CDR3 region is CASSPPGFSAYNEQFF. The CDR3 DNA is TGTGCCAGCAGCCCCCCGGGGTTCTCTGCCTACAATGAGCAGTTCTTC.

The CDR3 nucleotides are TGTGCCAGCAGCCAAGGACAGGGTGGAAACACCATATATTTT. This gives the protein CASSQGQGGNTIYF. The rearrangement uses TRBV4-2 and TRBJ1-3; 7 bases match TRBD1. Unmatched junction bases numbered 0, after V lost 1 base and J lost 3 bases. Germline V gene sequence: CDR1 LGHNA, CDR2 YNFKEQ. The CDR3 covers 14 residues.

Written as DNA, the CDR3 is TGTGCCAGTAGTACGGGCGGGAGAAGCTCCTACAATGAGCAGTTCTTC. Residues: CASSTGGRSSYNEQFF. The V gene is TRBV19, the J gene TRBJ2-1; 7 bases fit TRBD2. The germline gives CDR1 LNHDA, CDR2 SQIVND (reference sequence). This CDR3 spans 16 amino acids. With 4 bases clipped from V and 0 bases from J, the junction kept 6 bases outside the gene matches.

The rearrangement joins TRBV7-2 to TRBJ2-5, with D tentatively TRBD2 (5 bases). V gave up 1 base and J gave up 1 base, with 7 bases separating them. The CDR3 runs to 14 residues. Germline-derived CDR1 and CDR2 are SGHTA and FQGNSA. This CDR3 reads CASSLERPQETQYF. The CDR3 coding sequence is TGTGCCAGCAGCTTAGAGCGGCCCCAAGAGACCCAGTACTTC.

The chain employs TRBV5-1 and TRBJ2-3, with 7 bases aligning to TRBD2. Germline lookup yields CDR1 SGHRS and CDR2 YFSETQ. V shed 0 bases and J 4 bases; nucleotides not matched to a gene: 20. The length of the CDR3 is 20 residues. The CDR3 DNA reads TGCGCCAGCAGCTTGGATGAGGGGCGGTCGGGGCGGGAGTCGCCAGATACGCAGTATTTT. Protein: CASSLDEGRSGRESPDTQYF.

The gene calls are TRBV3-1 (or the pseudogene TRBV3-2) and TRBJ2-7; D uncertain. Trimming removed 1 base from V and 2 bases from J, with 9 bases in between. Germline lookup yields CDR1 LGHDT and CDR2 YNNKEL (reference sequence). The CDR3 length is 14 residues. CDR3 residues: CASSQGGLTYEQYV. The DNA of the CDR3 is TGTGCCAGCAGCCAAGGCGGCCTAACCTACGAGCAGTACGTC.

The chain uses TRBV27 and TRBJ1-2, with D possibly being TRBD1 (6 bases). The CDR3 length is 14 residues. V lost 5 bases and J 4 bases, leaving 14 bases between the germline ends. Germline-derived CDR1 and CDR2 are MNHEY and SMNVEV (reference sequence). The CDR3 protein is CASSPGVISYGYTF. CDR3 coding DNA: TGTGCCAGCAGTCCAGGGGTGATATCCTATGGCTACACCTTC.

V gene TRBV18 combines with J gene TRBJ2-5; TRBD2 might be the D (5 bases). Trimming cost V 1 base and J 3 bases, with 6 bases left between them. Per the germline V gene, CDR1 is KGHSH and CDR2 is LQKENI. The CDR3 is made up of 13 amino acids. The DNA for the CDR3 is TGTGCCAGCTCACCACAGAGGGAAGAGACCCAGTACTTC. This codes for CASSPQREETQYF.

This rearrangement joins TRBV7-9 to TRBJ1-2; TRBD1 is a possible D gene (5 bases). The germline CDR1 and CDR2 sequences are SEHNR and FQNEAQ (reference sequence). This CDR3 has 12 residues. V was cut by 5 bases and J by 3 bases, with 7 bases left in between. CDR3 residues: CASSAQDYGYTF. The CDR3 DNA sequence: TGTGCCAGCAGCGCACAGGACTATGGCTACACCTTC.

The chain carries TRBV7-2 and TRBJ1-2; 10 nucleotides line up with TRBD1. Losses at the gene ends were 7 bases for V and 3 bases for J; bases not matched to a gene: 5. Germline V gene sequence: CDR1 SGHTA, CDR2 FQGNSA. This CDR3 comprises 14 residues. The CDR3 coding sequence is TGTGCCAGCAACGAGGGACAGGGGTACTATGGCTACACCTTC. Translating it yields CASNEGQGYYGYTF.

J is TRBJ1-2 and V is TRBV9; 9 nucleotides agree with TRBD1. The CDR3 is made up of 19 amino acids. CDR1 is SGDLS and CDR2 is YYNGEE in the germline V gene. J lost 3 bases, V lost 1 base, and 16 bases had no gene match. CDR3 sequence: CASSVHPPTGQGRYYGYTF. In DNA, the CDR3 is TGTGCCAGCAGCGTACACCCCCCGACAGGACAGGGGCGGTACTATGGCTACACCTTC.

The CDR3 spells CASSQDWAGEQFF. The DNA for the CDR3 is TGCGCCAGCAGCCAAGATTGGGCGGGAGAGCAGTTCTTC. The rearrangement uses TRBV4-3 and TRBJ2-1, with D perhaps matching TRBD2 (6 bases). Germline values: CDR1 LGHNA, CDR2 YSLEER. V lost 0 bases and J 10 bases, leaving 10 bases between the germline ends. The CDR3 runs 13 residues.

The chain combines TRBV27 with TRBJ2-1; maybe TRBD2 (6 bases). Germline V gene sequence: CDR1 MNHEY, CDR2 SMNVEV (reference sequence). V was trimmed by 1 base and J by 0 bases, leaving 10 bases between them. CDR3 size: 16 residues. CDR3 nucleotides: TGTGCCAGCAGTTTATTTCGGGGGAGCTCCTACAATGAGCAGTTCTTC. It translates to CASSLFRGSSYNEQFF.

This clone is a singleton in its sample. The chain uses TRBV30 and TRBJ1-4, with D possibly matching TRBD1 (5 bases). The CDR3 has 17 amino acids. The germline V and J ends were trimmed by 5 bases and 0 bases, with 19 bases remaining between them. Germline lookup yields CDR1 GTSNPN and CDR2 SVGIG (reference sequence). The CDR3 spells CAWRQTVTLPTNEKLFF. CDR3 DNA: TGTGCCTGGCGTCAGACAGTGACTCTTCCAACTAATGAAAAACTGTTTTTT.

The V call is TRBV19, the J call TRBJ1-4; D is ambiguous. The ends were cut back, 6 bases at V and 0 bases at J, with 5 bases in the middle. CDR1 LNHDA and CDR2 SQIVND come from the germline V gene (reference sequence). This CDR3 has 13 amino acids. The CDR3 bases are TGTGCCAGTAGACCGGCAACTAATGAAAAACTGTTTTTT. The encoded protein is CASRPATNEKLFF.

The CDR3: CASSYAYNVGNTIYF. The CDR3 DNA reads TGTGCCAGCAGTTACGCCTATAACGTCGGAAACACCATATATTTT. The genes are TRBV6-5 and TRBJ1-3, with unresolved D. CDR1 and CDR2 from the germline V gene are MNHEY and SVGAGI. The CDR3 loop spans 15 amino acids. Trimming cost V 2 bases and J 4 bases, with 12 bases left between them.

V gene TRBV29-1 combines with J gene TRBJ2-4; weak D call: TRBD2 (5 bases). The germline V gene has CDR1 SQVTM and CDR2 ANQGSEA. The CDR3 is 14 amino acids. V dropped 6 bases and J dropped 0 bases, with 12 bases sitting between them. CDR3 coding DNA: TGCAGCGTATCGGGGAGACTAGCCAAAAACATTCAGTACTTC. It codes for CSVSGRLAKNIQYF.

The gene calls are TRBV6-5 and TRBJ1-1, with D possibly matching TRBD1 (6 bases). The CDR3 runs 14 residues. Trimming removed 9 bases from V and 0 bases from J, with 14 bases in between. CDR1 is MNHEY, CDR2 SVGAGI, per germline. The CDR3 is CASKNGGLNTEAFF. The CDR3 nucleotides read TGTGCCAGTAAAAATGGGGGCTTGAACACTGAAGCTTTCTTT.

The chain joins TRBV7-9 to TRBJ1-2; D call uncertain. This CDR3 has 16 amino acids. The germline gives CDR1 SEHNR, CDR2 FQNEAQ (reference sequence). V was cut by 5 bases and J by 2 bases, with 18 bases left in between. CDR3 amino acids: CASSPSWVVENYGYTF. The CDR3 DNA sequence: TGTGCCAGCAGCCCCTCTTGGGTGGTGGAGAACTATGGCTACACCTTC.

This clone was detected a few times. CDR3 DNA: TGTGCCAGCAGCTCATCGTTCAGGCAGGGGGCTTCTGGGGCCAACGTCCTGACTTTC. Its protein is CASSSSFRQGASGANVLTF. V usage is TRBV7-9 and J usage is TRBJ2-6; 8 bases align to TRBD1. CDR3 length: 19 amino acids. The V and J ends lost 4 bases and 1 base, in that order; junction bases with no gene match: 12. CDR1 and CDR2 from the germline V gene are SEHNR and FQNEAQ (reference sequence).

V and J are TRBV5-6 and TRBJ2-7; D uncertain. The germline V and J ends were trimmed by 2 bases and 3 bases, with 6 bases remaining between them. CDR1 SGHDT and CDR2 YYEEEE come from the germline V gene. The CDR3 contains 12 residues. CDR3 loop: CASSFTDYEQYF. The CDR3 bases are TGTGCCAGCAGCTTTACAGACTACGAGCAGTACTTC.

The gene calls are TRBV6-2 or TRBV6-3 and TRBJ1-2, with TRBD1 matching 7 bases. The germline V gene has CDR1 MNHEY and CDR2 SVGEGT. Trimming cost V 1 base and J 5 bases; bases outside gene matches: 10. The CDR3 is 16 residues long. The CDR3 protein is CASSYFRPGTEYGYTF. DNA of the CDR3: TGTGCCAGCAGTTACTTTCGACCGGGGACAGAGTATGGCTACACCTTC.

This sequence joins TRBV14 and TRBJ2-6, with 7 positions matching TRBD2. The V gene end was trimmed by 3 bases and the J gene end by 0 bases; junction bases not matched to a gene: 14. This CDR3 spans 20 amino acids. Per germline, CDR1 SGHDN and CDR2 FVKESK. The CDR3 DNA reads TGTGCCAGCAGCCACCCCCCAGCGGGATTTTTTATCTCTGGGGCCAACGTCCTGACTTTC. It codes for CASSHPPAGFFISGANVLTF.

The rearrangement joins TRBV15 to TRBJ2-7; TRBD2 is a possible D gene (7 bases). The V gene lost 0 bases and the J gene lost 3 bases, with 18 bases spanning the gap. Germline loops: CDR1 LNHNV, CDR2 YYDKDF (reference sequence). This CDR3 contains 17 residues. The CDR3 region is CATSRERGIGGLYEQYF. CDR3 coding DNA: TGTGCCACCAGCAGAGAGCGGGGGATAGGGGGGCTCTACGAGCAGTACTTC.

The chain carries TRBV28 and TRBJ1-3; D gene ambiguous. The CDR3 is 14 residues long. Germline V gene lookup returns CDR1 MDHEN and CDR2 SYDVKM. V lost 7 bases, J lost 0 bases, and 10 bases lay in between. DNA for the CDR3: TGTGCCAGCACCCTTAGTATCTCTGGAAACACCATATATTTT. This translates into CASTLSISGNTIYF. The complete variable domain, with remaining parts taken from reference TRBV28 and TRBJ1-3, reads DVKVTQSSRYLVKRTGEKVFLECVQDMDHENMFWYRQDPGLGLRLIYFSYDVKMKEKGDIPEGYSVSREKKERFSLILESASTNQTSMYLCASTLSISGNTIYFGEGSWLTVV.

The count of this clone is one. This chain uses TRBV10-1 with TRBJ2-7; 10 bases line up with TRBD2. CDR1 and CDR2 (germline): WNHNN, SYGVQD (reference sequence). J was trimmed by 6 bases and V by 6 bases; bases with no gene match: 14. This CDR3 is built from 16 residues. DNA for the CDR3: TGCGCCAGCAGCCTCCACTTAGCGGGGGGCCCTCTCGAGCAGTACTTC. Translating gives CASSLHLAGGPLEQYF.